A selection of T cell receptor beta chains follows, all from one sample in a study of T cell clones after liver transplantation. Clones were sequenced by immunoSEQ multiplex PCR, and TCRdb holds only the in-frame ones, with some missing. The sample has 55,000 to 75,000 clones, around 70% seen once; the top ten hold less than 3.5%. The sequences come from CD4+ T cells from blood, collected at the 15-month timepoint. The receptors derive from a human patient who received a liver transplant. Some T cells here may be from the graft donor. The CDR3 runs from the conserved cysteine through the conserved F or W.

j_call v_call cdr3_length cdr3_aa
TRBJ2-1 TRBV6-6 15 CASSYPGLAGSEQFF
TRBJ1-2 TRBV5-6 16 CASSSPGTGASYGYTF
TRBJ2-2 TRBV19 15 CASSTRPSGLGELFF
TRBJ2-2 TRBV5-6 15 CASSLGQLNTGELFF
TRBJ1-1 TRBV7-2 13 CASSLAGNTEAFF
TRBJ2-1 TRBV7-2 15 CASSLAALPGNEQFF
TRBJ1-2 TRBV5-1 13 CASSLAQGDGYTF
TRBJ1-1 TRBV6-1 10 CASSELEAFF
TRBJ1-6 TRBV4-2 16 CASSQAARRSNSPLHF
TRBJ1-4 TRBV15 14 CATSKGTANEKLFF
TRBJ2-3 TRBV10-3 16 CAISEGTSGSIGTQYF
TRBJ2-2 TRBV30 13 CAWGRQGVGELFF
TRBJ2-3 TRBV14 13 CASSQLDTDTQYF
TRBJ1-1 TRBV10-1 13 CASSLPGEAEAFF
TRBJ2-5 TRBV29-1 14 CSVGDVGSSGTQYF
TRBJ1-1 TRBV13 17 CASSLGSWDSLNTEAFF
TRBJ2-3 TRBV27 14 CASSLYQSTDTQYF
TRBJ1-1 TRBV18 13 CASSPLPTFEAFF
TRBJ2-7 TRBV27 13 CASSETGPYEQYF
TRBJ2-1 TRBV15 14 CATSRAGTWDEQFF
TRBJ2-4 TRBV28 14 CATLRQAGVFIQYF
TRBJ2-1 TRBV7-2 12 CASSLERNEQFF
TRBJ1-2 TRBV11-2 13 CASSLKGNYGYTF
TRBJ2-1 TRBV29-1 14 CSVTKGIGVNEQFF
TRBJ2-1 TRBV28 14 CASSSPYRGGEQFF
TRBJ2-5 TRBV5-5 14 CASSLGDRKETQYF
TRBJ2-5 TRBV5-1 15 CASSTGGSGQETQYF
TRBJ1-2 TRBV5-8 15 CASSLASGKHYGYTF
TRBJ2-5 TRBV11-3 15 CASSSGLARSETQYF
TRBJ2-3 TRBV4-3 17 CASSQDRLAASTDTQYF
TRBJ1-1 TRBV14 15 CASSAGTGDNTEAFF
TRBJ1-5 TRBV6-6 14 CASSSRQSNQPQHF
TRBJ2-5 TRBV5-1 16 CASSLAGGLTQETQYF
TRBJ2-2 TRBV6-5 13 CASSKYGPGELFF
TRBJ1-5 TRBV19 14 CASSPVAGFQPQHF
TRBJ1-5 TRBV19 14 CASSIDNSNQPQHF